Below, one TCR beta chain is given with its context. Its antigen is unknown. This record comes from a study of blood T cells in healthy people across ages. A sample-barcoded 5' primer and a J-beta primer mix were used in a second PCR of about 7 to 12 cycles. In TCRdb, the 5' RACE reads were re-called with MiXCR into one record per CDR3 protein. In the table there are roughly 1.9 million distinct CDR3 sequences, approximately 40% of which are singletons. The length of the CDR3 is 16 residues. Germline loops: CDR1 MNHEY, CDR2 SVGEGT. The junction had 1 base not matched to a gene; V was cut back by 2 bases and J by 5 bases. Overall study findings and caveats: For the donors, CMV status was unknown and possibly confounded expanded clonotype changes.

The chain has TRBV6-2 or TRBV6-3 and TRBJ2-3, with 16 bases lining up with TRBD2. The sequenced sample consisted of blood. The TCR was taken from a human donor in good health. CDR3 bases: TGTGCCAGCAGTTACGGGACTAGCGGGGGGGAAGATACGCAGTATTTT. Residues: CASSYGTSGGEDTQYF.